This T cell receptor (beta chain) derives from a study of T cell responses to AZD1222 COVID-19 vaccine. Study in general: It was second doses at about 4 or about 12 weeks that were pooled.

The study, taken as a whole, reports: Distributed over spike, vaccine-associated CD4 TCRs predominated at 160-218 and 743-854. Females outnumbered males among donors, who were mostly white British; clonal diversity was possibly underestimated. Epitopes outside B.1.351 and B.1.1.7 mutated regions reportedly drew nearly half of spike TCRs.

Trimming shortened V by 3 bases and J by 7 bases, and 7 bases separated the two germline ends. CDR3 length equals 12 residues. This clone was seen a single time. The antigen is not known. TCRdb's table, derived via immunoSEQ multiplex PCR, lists solely in-frame clones and lacks some. The repertoire consists of around 84,000 clones, with nearly 90% occurring once and the leading ten covering roughly 6%. V usage is TRBV12-3 or TRBV12-4 and J usage is TRBJ1-5; no definite D call. This sequence was found in an adult in good health. The sequences come from peripheral blood, collected on day 0 of AZD1222 vaccination. This CDR3 is CASSFGSQPQHF. The CDR3 nucleotides are TGTGCCAGCAGTTTTGGGTCCCAGCCCCAGCATTTT.